The rows below give T cell receptor beta chains drawn from one sample of a study of T cell changes during pregnancy in multiple sclerosis. The assay was immunoSEQ multiplex PCR, and TCRdb's table has in-frame clones only and misses some. This sample has over 85,000 clones, with approximately 90% found just once. Sample: peripheral blood, taken in the first trimester of pregnancy. Receptors were obtained from a female donor in good health, enrolled as a control in a pregnancy study. The CDR3 runs from the conserved cysteine through the conserved F or W. D genes are given only for firm matches. Expanded clones are given a class, and other clones once, few, many or no size at all.

J | D | V | length | size | CDR3 | DNA
TRBJ1-2 | TRBD1 | TRBV2 | 14 | NA | CASSLGQGNYGYTF | TGTGCCAGCAGTTTGGGACAGGGGAACTATGGCTACACCTTC
TRBJ2-1 | TRBD2 | TRBV5-1 | 14 | once | CATAPGLGGEEQFF | TGCGCCACCGCCCCGGGACTAGGGGGAGAAGAGCAGTTCTTC
TRBJ1-4 | NA | TRBV9 | 16 | NA | CASSVGSGATNEKLFF | TGTGCCAGCAGCGTAGGGTCCGGGGCAACTAATGAAAAACTGTTTTTT
TRBJ1-5 | NA | TRBV7-6 | 15 | NA | CASSLGSSGNQPQHF | TGTGCCAGCAGCTTAGGGAGCTCGGGCAATCAGCCCCAGCATTTT
TRBJ2-2 | NA | TRBV4-1 | 13 | NA | CASSQLEAGELFF | TGCGCCAGCAGCCAGCTCGAGGCCGGGGAGCTGTTTTTT
TRBJ1-2 | NA | TRBV4-3 | 12 | NA | CASSQNELGYTF | TGCGCCAGCAGCCAAAATGAGCTTGGCTACACCTTC
TRBJ1-1 | NA | TRBV18 | 16 | NA | CASSPPVGGVGTEAFF | TGTGCCAGCTCACCACCGGTCGGGGGAGTTGGCACTGAAGCTTTCTTT
TRBJ2-3 | NA | TRBV14 | 14 | NA | CASSLYESADTQYF | TGTGCCAGCAGCCTGTACGAGTCTGCAGATACGCAGTATTTT
TRBJ2-3 | TRBD1 | TRBV5-1 | 15 | NA | CASSAGTGLTDTQYF | TGCGCCAGCAGCGCGGGGACAGGACTCACAGATACGCAGTATTTT
TRBJ1-6 | TRBD1 | TRBV19 | 15 | few | CASSIERDRRSPLHF | TGTGCCAGTAGTATAGAGAGGGACAGAAGATCACCCCTCCACTTT
TRBJ1-1 | TRBD1 | TRBV7-2 | 15 | NA | CASSLRGTGGTVAFF | TGTGCCAGCAGCTTAAGGGGGACAGGGGGTACAGTAGCTTTCTTT
TRBJ2-1 | TRBD2 | TRBV6-1 | 15 | NA | CASSEAGLAGKEQFF | TGTGCCAGCAGTGAAGCGGGGCTAGCGGGGAAGGAGCAGTTCTTC
TRBJ2-1 | NA | TRBV29-1 | 12 | NA | CSVPSSSNEQFF | TGCAGCGTCCCCTCTAGCAGCAATGAGCAGTTCTTC
TRBJ1-2 | TRBD1 | TRBV5-1 | 14 | NA | CASSFRGERGGYTF | TGCGCCAGCAGCTTCAGGGGGGAAAGGGGTGGCTACACCTTC
TRBJ2-7 | NA | TRBV15 | 16 | NA | CATSRPESGGSYEQYF | TGTGCCACCAGCAGACCAGAATCTGGAGGCTCCTACGAGCAGTACTTC
TRBJ2-1 | TRBD2 | TRBV30 | 13 | NA | CARTSGGAGEQFF | TGTGCCAGGACTAGCGGGGGGGCCGGTGAGCAGTTCTTC
TRBJ1-2 | NA | TRBV30 | 13 | NA | CAWSGHAAYGYTF | TGTGCCTGGAGTGGGCACGCCGCCTATGGCTACACCTTC
TRBJ1-1 | TRBD1 | TRBV4-3 | 14 | NA | CASSQDRGGTEAFF | TGCGCCAGCAGCCAGGACAGGGGGGGCACTGAAGCTTTCTTT
TRBJ2-7 | TRBD2 | TRBV6-6 | 14 | NA | CATSRGGSSYEQYF | TGTGCCACCTCCCGGGGGGGAAGCTCCTACGAGCAGTACTTC
TRBJ1-4 | NA | TRBV4-3 | 17 | NA | CASSQEGRGSPNEKLFF | TGCGCCAGCAGCCAAGAAGGCAGGGGTAGTCCTAATGAAAAACTGTTTTTT
TRBJ1-2 | TRBD1 | TRBV5-4 | 15 | NA | CASSYPDRGAYGYTF | TGTGCCAGCAGCTACCCAGACAGGGGGGCCTATGGCTACACCTTC
TRBJ1-6 | TRBD1 | TRBV7-9 | 14 | NA | CASSLTGDNSPLHF | TGTGCCAGCAGCTTAACAGGGGATAATTCACCCCTCCACTTT
TRBJ2-1 | NA | TRBV19 | 15 | NA | CASTGFAGSYNEQFF | TGTGCCAGTACCGGTTTCGCAGGGTCATACAATGAGCAGTTCTTC
TRBJ1-5 | TRBD1 | TRBV2 | 15 | NA | CASSATGASNQPQHF | TGTGCCAGCAGCGCGACAGGGGCAAGCAATCAGCCCCAGCATTTT
TRBJ2-3 | TRBD2 | TRBV29-1 | 15 | NA | CSVERLAVSTDTQYF | TGCAGCGTTGAAAGGCTAGCGGTGAGCACAGATACGCAGTATTTT
TRBJ2-5 | TRBD2 | TRBV7-2 | 15 | NA | CASSRAGAGEETQYF | TGTGCCAGCAGCCGAGCGGGGGCCGGGGAAGAGACCCAGTACTTC
TRBJ1-2 | TRBD1 | TRBV4-3 | 16 | NA | CASSPSSDREFGGYTF | TGCGCCAGCAGCCCAAGTAGTGACAGGGAGTTCGGTGGCTACACCTTC
TRBJ2-1 | NA | TRBV11-2 | 12 | NA | CASSLDRDEQFF | TGTGCCAGCAGCTTAGATCGGGATGAGCAGTTCTTC
TRBJ2-7 | NA | TRBV2 | 13 | NA | CAIRSGGTYEQYF | TGTGCCATCCGATCCGGGGGAACCTACGAGCAGTACTTC
TRBJ2-4 | NA | TRBV19 | 13 | NA | CASSGQGINIQYF | TGTGCCAGTAGTGGGCAGGGCATTAACATTCAGTACTTC
TRBJ2-6 | NA | TRBV28 | 20 | NA | CASSLGRQGGTWAGANVLTF | TGTGCCAGCAGCCTAGGAAGACAGGGAGGTACCTGGGCTGGGGCCAACGTCCTGACTTTC
TRBJ2-7 | NA | TRBV9 | 14 | NA | CASSVEDTSYEQYF | TGTGCCAGCAGCGTAGAGGACACGTCCTACGAGCAGTACTTC
TRBJ2-3 | NA | TRBV7-2 | 16 | few | CASSLGSGSPTDTQYF | TGTGCCAGCAGCTTAGGTAGCGGCTCCCCGACAGATACGCAGTATTTT
TRBJ1-2 | TRBD1 | TRBV4-3 | 16 | NA | CASSQSPDRAADGYTF | TGCGCCAGCAGCCAATCCCCTGACAGGGCGGCGGATGGCTACACCTTC
TRBJ2-1 | TRBD2 | TRBV5-4 | 15 | NA | CASSSQRGGLDEQFF | TGTGCCAGCAGCTCCCAGCGGGGGGGCCTCGATGAGCAGTTCTTC
TRBJ2-3 | TRBD1 | TRBV28 | 16 | NA | CASRAIWGQYTDTQYF | TGTGCCAGCAGGGCCATTTGGGGACAGTACACAGATACGCAGTATTTT
TRBJ1-1 | TRBD1 | TRBV7-2 | 15 | NA | CASSTRDRGNTEAFF | TGTGCCAGCAGCACCCGGGACAGGGGGAACACTGAAGCTTTCTTT
TRBJ1-3 | NA | TRBV21-1 | 19 | NA | CASSKVNLIDSLSGNTIYF | TGTGCCAGCAGCAAAGTTAATCTTATAGACAGCCTCTCTGGAAACACCATATATTTT
TRBJ2-1 | TRBD1 | TRBV5-4 | 13 | NA | CASSSWDSNEQFF | TGTGCCAGCAGCTCTTGGGACAGCAATGAGCAGTTCTTC
TRBJ1-1 | NA | TRBV5-4 | 13 | NA | CASSLFRGPEAFF | TGTGCCAGCAGCTTGTTCCGAGGGCCCGAAGCTTTCTTT
TRBJ2-2 | TRBD2 | TRBV18 | 17 | NA | CASSLAGLAANTGELFF | TGTGCCAGCTCCCTCGCGGGACTAGCGGCGAACACCGGGGAGCTGTTTTTT
TRBJ1-1 | NA | TRBV28 | 14 | NA | CASSLSSGNTEAFF | TGTGCCAGCAGTTTAAGTTCAGGGAACACTGAAGCTTTCTTT
TRBJ2-5 | NA | TRBV7-9 | 11 | NA | CASSGPETQYF | TGTGCCAGCAGCGGCCCGGAGACCCAGTACTTC